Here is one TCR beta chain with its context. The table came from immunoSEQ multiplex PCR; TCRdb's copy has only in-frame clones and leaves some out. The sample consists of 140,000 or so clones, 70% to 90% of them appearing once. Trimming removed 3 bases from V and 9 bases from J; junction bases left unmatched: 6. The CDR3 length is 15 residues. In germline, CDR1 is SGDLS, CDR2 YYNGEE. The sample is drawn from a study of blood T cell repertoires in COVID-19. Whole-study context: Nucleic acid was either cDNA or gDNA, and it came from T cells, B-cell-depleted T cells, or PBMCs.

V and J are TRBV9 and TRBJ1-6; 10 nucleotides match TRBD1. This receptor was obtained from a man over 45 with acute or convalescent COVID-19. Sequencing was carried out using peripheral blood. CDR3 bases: TGTGCCAGCAGCGAGGGGACAGGGGCTATTTCACCCCTCCACTTT. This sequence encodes CASSEGTGAISPLHF.